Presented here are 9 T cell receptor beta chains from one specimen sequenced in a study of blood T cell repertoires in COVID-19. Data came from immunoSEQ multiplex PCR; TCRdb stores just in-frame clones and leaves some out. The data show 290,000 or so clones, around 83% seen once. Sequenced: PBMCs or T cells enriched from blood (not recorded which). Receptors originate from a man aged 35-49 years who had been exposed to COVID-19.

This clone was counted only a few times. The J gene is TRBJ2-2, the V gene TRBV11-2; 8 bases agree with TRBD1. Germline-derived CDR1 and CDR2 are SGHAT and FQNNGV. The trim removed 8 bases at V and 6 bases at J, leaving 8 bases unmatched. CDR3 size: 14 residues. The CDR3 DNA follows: TGTGCCAGCCACGGACAGGGTTTAGCCGGGGAGCTGTTTTTT. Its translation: CASHGQGLAGELFF.

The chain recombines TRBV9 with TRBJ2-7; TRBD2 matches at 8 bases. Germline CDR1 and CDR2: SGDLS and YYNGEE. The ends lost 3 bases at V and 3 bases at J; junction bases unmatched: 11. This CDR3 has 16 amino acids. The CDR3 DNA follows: TGTGCCAGCAGCGGAAGACCCGGGACTAGTCTCTACGAGCAGTACTTC. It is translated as CASSGRPGTSLYEQYF.

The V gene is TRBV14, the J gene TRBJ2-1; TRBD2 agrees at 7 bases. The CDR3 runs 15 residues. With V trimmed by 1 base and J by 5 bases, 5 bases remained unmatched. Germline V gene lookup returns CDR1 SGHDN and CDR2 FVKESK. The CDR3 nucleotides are TGTGCCAGCAGCCAAGGACTAGCCTACAACAATGAGCAGTTCTTC. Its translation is CASSQGLAYNNEQFF.

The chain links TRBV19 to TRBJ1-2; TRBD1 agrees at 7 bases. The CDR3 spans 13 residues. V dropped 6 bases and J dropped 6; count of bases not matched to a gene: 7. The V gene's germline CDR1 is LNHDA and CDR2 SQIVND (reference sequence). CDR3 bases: TGTGCCAGTAGCAACAGGGGACGTAATGGCTACACCTTC. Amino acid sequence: CASSNRGRNGYTF.

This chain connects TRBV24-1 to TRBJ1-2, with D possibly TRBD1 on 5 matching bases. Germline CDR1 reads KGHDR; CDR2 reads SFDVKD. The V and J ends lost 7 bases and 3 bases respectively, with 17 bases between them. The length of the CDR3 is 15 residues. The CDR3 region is CATRGPKARDYGYTF. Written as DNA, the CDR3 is TGTGCCACCAGGGGGCCCAAAGCTAGGGACTATGGCTACACCTTC.

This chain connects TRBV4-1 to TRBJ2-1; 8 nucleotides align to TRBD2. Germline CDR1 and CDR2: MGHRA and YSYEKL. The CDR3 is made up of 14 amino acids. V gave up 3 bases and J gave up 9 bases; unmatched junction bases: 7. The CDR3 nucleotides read TGCGCCAGCAGCCACGCCCTGGCGGGAGGTGAGCAGTTCTTC. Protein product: CASSHALAGGEQFF.

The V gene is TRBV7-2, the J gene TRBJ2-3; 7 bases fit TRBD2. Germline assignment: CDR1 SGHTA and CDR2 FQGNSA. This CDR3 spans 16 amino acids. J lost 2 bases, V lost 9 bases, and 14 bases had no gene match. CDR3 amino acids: CASSAQSGIFTDTQYF. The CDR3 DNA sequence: TGTGCCAGTTCCGCCCAAAGCGGGATCTTCACAGATACGCAGTATTTT.

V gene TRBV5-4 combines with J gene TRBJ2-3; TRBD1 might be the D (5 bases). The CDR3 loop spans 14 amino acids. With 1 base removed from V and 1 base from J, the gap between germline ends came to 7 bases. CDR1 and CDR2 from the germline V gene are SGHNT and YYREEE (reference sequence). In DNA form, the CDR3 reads TGTGCCAGCAGCTTGACGACAGGCACAGATACGCAGTATTTT. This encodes CASSLTTGTDTQYF.

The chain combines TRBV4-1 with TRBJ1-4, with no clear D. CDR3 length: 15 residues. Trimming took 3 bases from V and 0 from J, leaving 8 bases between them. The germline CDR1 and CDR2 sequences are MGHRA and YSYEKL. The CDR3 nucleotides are TGCGCCAGCAGCCAGACATTTACAACTAATGAAAAACTGTTTTTT. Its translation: CASSQTFTTNEKLFF.